This entry lists 5 T cell receptor beta chains sequenced from one sample in a study of cytomegalovirus exposure and HLA in healthy donors. 60 Vbeta and 13 Jbeta primers were used in PCR. The table came from immunoSEQ multiplex PCR; TCRdb's copy has only in-frame clones and leaves some out. Of 110,000 or so clones listed, about 69% are singletons. Sequenced: PBMCs. The receptors shown here come from a man aged 40-50 years in good health and CMV-seronegative.

This clone appeared a few times. V and J are TRBV2 and TRBJ2-7, with D perhaps matching TRBD2 (5 bases). V was clipped by 6 bases and J by 2 bases, with 8 bases between them. This CDR3 comprises 12 residues. Germline values: CDR1 SNHLY, CDR2 FYNNEI. CDR3 nucleotide sequence: TGTGCCAGCAGGGCGGGCCCCTACGAGCAGTACTTC. As protein: CASRAGPYEQYF.

The chain carries TRBV4-1 and TRBJ2-7, with 15 positions matching TRBD2. Germline V gene lookup returns CDR1 MGHRA and CDR2 YSYEKL. With V trimmed by 9 bases and J by 3 bases, 9 bases remained unmatched. This CDR3 has 16 amino acids. CDR3 in DNA: TGCGCCAGTTCGGGGACTAGCGGGGGGCCCGGCTACGAGCAGTACTTC. The encoded protein is CASSGTSGGPGYEQYF.

This sequence joins TRBV21-1 and TRBJ2-7; the DNA was not used to check the table's D call, TRBD2. TRBV21-1 is an annotated pseudogene. This CDR3 is built from 14 residues. The CDR3 is CASSNWGPGGEQYF. As DNA, the CDR3 is TGTGCCAGCAGCAACTGGGGGCCCGGGGGGGAGCAGTACTTC.

In DNA form, the CDR3 reads TGTGCCAGTAGTACCGGGTTTCCGGACTACGAGCAGTACTTC. It yields the protein CASSTGFPDYEQYF. The V call is TRBV19, the J call TRBJ2-7; D uncertain. Trimming took 4 bases from V and 3 from J, leaving 13 bases between them. Germline CDR1 and CDR2: LNHDA and SQIVND (reference sequence). CDR3 length: 14 residues.

The CDR3 DNA is TGCGCCAGCAGCTTCTCCGGGACAGGGGGTATGGATGAGCAGTTCTTC. Its protein is CASSFSGTGGMDEQFF. This chain connects TRBV5-1 to TRBJ2-1; 11 positions agree with TRBD1. The V gene end was trimmed by 2 bases and the J gene end by 8 bases; junction bases not matched to a gene: 9. Germline V gene data show CDR1 as SGHRS and CDR2 as YFSETQ. CDR3 length: 16 amino acids.